This T cell receptor (beta chain) was observed in a study of blood T cell repertoires in COVID-19. Assay: immunoSEQ multiplex PCR; the TCRdb copy retains only in-frame clones and omits some. Of about 200,000 clones listed, approximately 85% are singletons. Trimming pared 1 base from V and 3 bases from J, leaving 15 bases between. This CDR3 spans 16 amino acids. The V gene's germline CDR1 is SGHVS and CDR2 FQNEAQ. The source is a man aged 35 to 55 with acute COVID-19. This sequence joins TRBV7-8 and TRBJ1-2; D ambiguous. The sample was PBMCs or T cells enriched from blood (not recorded which). The CDR3 region is CASSLDLIGPHYGYTF. The CDR3, as DNA: TGTGCCAGCAGCTTAGATCTCATTGGGCCCCACTATGGCTACACCTTC.